This passage covers 9 T cell receptor beta chains from one sample sequenced in a study of blood T cell repertoires in COVID-19. Produced via immunoSEQ multiplex PCR; TCRdb's table is partial and in-frame only. The sample has 200,000 or so clones, about 80% seen once. Sequencing was performed on peripheral blood. These receptors were obtained from a human donor with acute or convalescent COVID-19. The donor label of this sample is uncertain.

The genes are TRBV12-5 and TRBJ2-5; tentative D call: TRBD2 (6 bases). The CDR3 loop spans 13 amino acids. V was cut by 6 bases and J by 4 bases, with 12 bases left in between. Germline-derived CDR1 and CDR2 are LGHNT and FRNRAP. In DNA, the CDR3 is TGTGCTAGTGGCCATACTAGCCGAGAGACCCAGTACTTC. Translating it yields CASGHTSRETQYF.

The chain couples TRBV10-3 to TRBJ2-3, with D tentatively TRBD2 (5 bases). CDR3 length: 13 amino acids. With 4 bases removed from V and 9 bases from J, the gap between germline ends came to 14 bases. Germline CDR1 and CDR2: ENHRY and SYGVKD. CDR3 nucleotide sequence: TGTGCCATCAGTGGTCCGGTTGGGGAGACGCAGTATTTT. It encodes CAISGPVGETQYF.

The rearrangement joins TRBV19 to TRBJ1-1, with 8 bases lining up with TRBD1. The CDR3 has 14 amino acids. Unmatched junction bases numbered 7, after V lost 9 bases and J lost 1 base. Germline V gene data show CDR1 as LNHDA and CDR2 as SQIVND (reference sequence). The CDR3 is CASQRGQENTEAFF. The CDR3 coding sequence is TGTGCCAGCCAAAGGGGACAGGAGAACACTGAAGCTTTCTTT.

This sequence joins TRBV28 and TRBJ1-5; 8 bases map to TRBD1. Looked up from germline, CDR1 is MDHEN and CDR2 is SYDVKM. The CDR3 extends over 13 amino acids. Trimming at V came to 6 bases and at J to 4 bases, leaving 2 bases not matched to a gene. This chain's CDR3 is CASRNRGNQPQHF. In nucleotides, the CDR3 is TGTGCCAGCAGAAACAGGGGGAATCAGCCCCAGCATTTT.

The rearrangement joins TRBV6-5 to TRBJ1-1; D perhaps matches TRBD1 (5 bases). Germline V gene data show CDR1 as MNHEY and CDR2 as SVGAGI. Trimming took off 4 bases at V and 5 bases at J, with 14 bases between the two ends. This CDR3 is 14 amino acids long. Here the CDR3 reads CASSSSGGRTEAFF. CDR3 in DNA: TGTGCCAGCAGTTCCTCCGGGGGAAGGACTGAAGCTTTCTTT.

The genes are TRBV6-5 and TRBJ2-7; 11 bases match TRBD2. Losses at the gene ends were 4 bases for V and 2 bases for J; bases not matched to a gene: 4. There are 15 residues in the CDR3. Germline-derived CDR1 and CDR2 are MNHEY and SVGAGI. The CDR3 protein is CASSSGTSGTYEQYF. The CDR3 nucleotides read TGTGCCAGCAGTTCCGGGACTAGCGGAACCTACGAGCAGTACTTC.

The gene calls are TRBV6-5 and TRBJ1-6; possible D gene TRBD1, 5 bases. Germline CDR1 reads MNHEY; CDR2 reads SVGAGI. The CDR3 length is 14 residues. V was clipped by 5 bases and J by 8 bases, with 13 bases between them. CDR3 sequence (DNA): TGTGCCAGCAGTCGACAGATTTTGGATTCACCCCTCCACTTT. Protein product: CASSRQILDSPLHF.

Only a few counts were recorded for this clone. This chain connects TRBV27 to TRBJ1-6, with TRBD1 identical over 7 bases. The CDR3 contains 15 residues. J gave up 10 bases and V 3 bases, and 9 bases lay outside the gene matches. CDR1 MNHEY and CDR2 SMNVEV come from the germline V gene (reference sequence). CDR3 residues: CASSFEGTVGSPLHF. The CDR3 DNA sequence: TGTGCCAGCAGTTTTGAGGGGACAGTGGGCTCACCCCTCCACTTT.

V gene TRBV23-1 combines with J gene TRBJ1-5; D uncertain. TRBV23-1 is placed among ORFs of uncertain function. CDR3 length: 12 residues. Deletions cut 5 bases from V and 7 bases from J, with 9 bases between. The CDR3 bases are TGCGCCAGCAGTGGAGGATACCAGCCCCAGCATTTT. Translating gives CASSGGYQPQHF.